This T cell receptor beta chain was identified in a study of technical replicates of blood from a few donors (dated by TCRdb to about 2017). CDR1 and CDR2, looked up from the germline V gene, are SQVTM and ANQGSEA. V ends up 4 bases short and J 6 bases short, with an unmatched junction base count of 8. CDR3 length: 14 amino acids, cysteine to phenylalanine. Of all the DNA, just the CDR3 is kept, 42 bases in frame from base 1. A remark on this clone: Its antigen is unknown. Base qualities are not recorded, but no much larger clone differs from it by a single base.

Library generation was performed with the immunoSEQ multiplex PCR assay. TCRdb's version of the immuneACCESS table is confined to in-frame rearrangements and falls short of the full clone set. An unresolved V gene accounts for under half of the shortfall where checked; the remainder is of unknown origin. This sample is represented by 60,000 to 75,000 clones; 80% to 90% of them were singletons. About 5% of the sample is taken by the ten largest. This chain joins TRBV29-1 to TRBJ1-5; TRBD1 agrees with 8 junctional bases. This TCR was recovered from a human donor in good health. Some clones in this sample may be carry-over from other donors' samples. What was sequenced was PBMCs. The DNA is TGCAGCGTTGTACCAGGGGGCGTAGGTCAGCCCCAGCATTTT. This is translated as CSVVPGGVGQPQHF.